The 25 T cell receptor beta chains below all came from one sample that was sequenced in a study of shared clonotypes between healthy human individuals. Profiling relied on immunoSEQ multiplex PCR, and the TCRdb table lists in-frame clones only, not all of them. Altogether approximately 720,000 clones are present, 92% being singletons, with the ten largest covering 24%. The naive CD8 population came from CD45RO-negative cells selected for CCR7, without terminally differentiated effector memory CD45RA+ cells. The specimen was naive CD8+ T cells sorted from blood. The receptor set was obtained from a man aged 25 to 45 in good health.

This chain connects TRBV4-1 to TRBJ1-1; D possibly corresponds to TRBD1 (6 bases). Germline V gene sequence: CDR1 MGHRA, CDR2 YSYEKL. The CDR3 covers 15 residues. Trimming cost V 0 bases and J 6 bases, with 14 bases left between them. For the CDR3, the DNA is TGCGCCAGCAGCCAAGATTATACGGGGGCCCCTGAAGCTTTCTTT. It specifies CASSQDYTGAPEAFF.

The chain combines TRBV9 with TRBJ2-3, with 8 positions matching TRBD2. CDR1 is SGDLS, CDR2 YYNGEE, per germline. Trimming removed 4 bases from V and 4 bases from J; junction bases left unmatched: 8. This CDR3 has 15 amino acids. The CDR3 reads CASSLSGSSADTQYF. In DNA form, the CDR3 reads TGTGCCAGCAGCCTCAGCGGGAGTAGCGCAGATACGCAGTATTTT.

V usage is TRBV7-9 and J usage is TRBJ2-5; 7 positions agree with TRBD2. Per the germline V gene, CDR1 is SEHNR and CDR2 is FQNEAQ (reference sequence). The CDR3 has 19 amino acids. V gave up 11 bases and J gave up 0 bases; unmatched junction bases: 24. The DNA of the CDR3 is TGTGCCGGAACCAGCGGGGTACCAAGAGACCCGACGTACCAAGAGACCCAGTACTTC. The encoded protein is CAGTSGVPRDPTYQETQYF.

The gene calls are TRBV28 and TRBJ2-2; D is ambiguous. CDR3 length equals 13 residues. The germline V and J ends were trimmed by 5 bases and 7 bases, with 11 bases remaining between them. Germline V gene sequence: CDR1 MDHEN, CDR2 SYDVKM. CDR3 sequence reads: CASSPPSFGELFF. CDR3 in DNA: TGTGCCAGCAGTCCCCCGTCTTTCGGGGAGCTGTTTTTT.

The gene calls are TRBV5-1 and TRBJ2-3, with a tentative D call TRBD2 (5 bases). CDR3 length: 13 amino acids. V lost 0 bases and J lost 4, with 6 bases in between. Germline V lookup: CDR1 SGHRS, CDR2 YFSETQ. The CDR3 nucleotides are TGCGCCAGCAGCTTGGGACTACCAGATACGCAGTATTTT. This sequence encodes CASSLGLPDTQYF.

This chain uses TRBV11-2 with TRBJ2-1; 8 positions agree with TRBD2. Germline-derived CDR1 and CDR2 are SGHAT and FQNNGV. The CDR3 loop spans 16 amino acids. V trimming: 6 bases; J trimming: 8 bases; junction bases outside the gene matches: 15. The CDR3 DNA sequence: TGTGCCAGCAGGGCCATACAGGGACTAGTAGTTGATGAGCAGTTCTTC. It encodes CASRAIQGLVVDEQFF.

The chain is built from TRBV27 and TRBJ2-7, with 7 bases lining up with TRBD1. CDR1 and CDR2 (germline): MNHEY, SMNVEV (reference sequence). The V and J ends lost 3 bases and 2 bases, in that order; junction bases with no gene match: 4. CDR3 length: 14 residues. DNA of the CDR3: TGTGCCAGCAGTTTGGGGACAGCCCCCTACGAGCAGTACTTC. This gives the protein CASSLGTAPYEQYF.

The chain joins TRBV28 to TRBJ2-7; 9 nucleotides match TRBD2. Germline V gives CDR1 MDHEN, CDR2 SYDVKM. V was pared by 10 bases and J by 4 bases, with 11 bases of the junction left unmatched. The CDR3 is 14 amino acids. Here the CDR3 reads CATAPQRGVYEQYF. DNA of the CDR3: TGTGCCACTGCTCCCCAGCGGGGGGTATACGAGCAGTACTTC.

The genes are TRBV10-3 and TRBJ1-1; possibly TRBD1 for D (5 bases). CDR1 is ENHRY and CDR2 is SYGVKD in the germline V gene. V was pared by 2 bases and J by 3 bases, with 16 bases between. CDR3 length: 16 amino acids. CDR3 sequence (DNA): TGTGCCATCAGTGAGGGGGCAGGTCGGAGCGACACTGAAGCTTTCTTT. Translation: CAISEGAGRSDTEAFF.

This clone was seen only once. The same CDR3 can be traced to other DNA sequences in this sample. The rearrangement uses TRBV27 and TRBJ2-7, with TRBD1 matching 10 bases. The CDR3 extends over 15 amino acids. J gave up 1 base and V 8 bases, and 8 bases lay outside the gene matches. Germline V gene lookup returns CDR1 MNHEY and CDR2 SMNVEV (reference sequence). CDR3 sequence (DNA): TGTGCCAGCTCCCTCAGGGGACAGGGGTCCTACGAGCAGTACTTC. The encoded protein is CASSLRGQGSYEQYF.

The sample holds a few counts of this clone. V is TRBV6-6 and J is TRBJ2-7; TRBD2 matches at 9 bases. The ends lost 2 bases at V and 3 bases at J; junction bases unmatched: 2. CDR1 is MNHNY and CDR2 is SVGAGI in the germline V gene (reference sequence). CDR3 size: 14 residues. The CDR3 spells CASSYAGGDYEQYF. CDR3 bases: TGTGCCAGCAGTTACGCGGGAGGGGACTACGAGCAGTACTTC.

The V gene is TRBV5-8, the J gene TRBJ2-7, with unresolved D. This CDR3 comprises 16 residues. V lost 1 base and J 0 bases, leaving 14 bases between the germline ends. Germline CDR1 SGHTS, CDR2 YDEGEE. The CDR3 loop is CASSLLRPDFSYEQYF. CDR3 nucleotides: TGTGCCAGCAGCTTGTTACGACCGGATTTCTCCTACGAGCAGTACTTC.

The J gene is TRBJ2-7, the V gene TRBV11-1, with D possibly TRBD1 on 5 matching bases. CDR3 length equals 13 residues. The V gene's germline CDR1 is SGHAT and CDR2 FQDESV (reference sequence). V shed 6 bases and J shed 4 bases, with 13 bases lying between them. The CDR3 DNA follows: TGTGCCAGCAGTCCGACAGCCGGATACGAGCAGTACTTC. Translated, it gives CASSPTAGYEQYF. The whole variable domain, filled in from reference TRBV11-1 and TRBJ2-7, reads EAEVAQSPRYKITEKSQAVAFWCDPISGHATLYWYRQILGQGPELLVQFQDESVVDDSQLPKDRFSAERLKGVDSTLKIQPAELGDSAMYLCASSPTAGYEQYFGPGTRLTVT.

This rearrangement joins TRBV5-8 to TRBJ2-1; D is unresolved. The CDR3 has 15 residues. Germline V gene lookup returns CDR1 SGHTS and CDR2 YDEGEE. V lost 3 bases, J lost 2 bases, and 12 bases lay in between. CDR3 DNA sequence: TGTGCCAGCAGCTCCGGACGATATCCCTACAATGAGCAGTTCTTC. Protein: CASSSGRYPYNEQFF. The full variable domain, completed using reference TRBV5-8 and TRBJ2-1, is EAGVTQSPTHLIKTRGQQATLRCSPISGHTSVYWYQQALGLGLQFLLWYDEGEERNRGNFPPRFSGRQFPNYSSELNVNALELEDSALYLCASSSGRYPYNEQFFGPGTRLTVL.

The chain combines TRBV6-1 with TRBJ1-4, with D perhaps TRBD1 (5 bases). CDR3 length equals 22 residues. V lost 2 bases and J 0 bases, leaving 28 bases between the germline ends. Germline assignment: CDR1 MNHNS and CDR2 SASEGT. CDR3 in DNA: TGTGCCAGCAGTGAACGCCCTAATCCCCCAGACAGACTAGTTGCAACTAATGAAAAACTGTTTTTT. It encodes CASSERPNPPDRLVATNEKLFF.

The chain combines TRBV10-3 with TRBJ2-3; 7 nucleotides match TRBD2. This CDR3 region has 16 residues. Trimming removed 3 bases from V and 1 base from J; junction bases left unmatched: 7. Germline V lookup: CDR1 ENHRY, CDR2 SYGVKD. The CDR3: CAISDMGGGGTDTQYF. Here the CDR3 DNA reads TGTGCCATCAGTGATATGGGCGGGGGAGGCACAGATACGCAGTATTTT.

This chain uses TRBV7-9 with TRBJ2-7, with 7 bases aligning to TRBD1. This CDR3 spans 16 amino acids. V shed 5 bases and J 2 bases; nucleotides not matched to a gene: 12. Germline CDR1 is SEHNR and CDR2 is FQNEAQ (reference sequence). This CDR3 reads CASSPFGQVPAYEQYF. The CDR3 nucleotides read TGTGCCAGCAGCCCTTTCGGACAGGTACCTGCCTACGAGCAGTACTTC.

This chain uses TRBV19 with TRBJ2-1, with TRBD2 identical over 10 bases. This CDR3 is built from 19 residues. Germline CDR1 LNHDA, CDR2 SQIVND (reference sequence). V shed 5 bases, J shed 7 bases, and the junction held 20 bases outside the gene matches. The CDR3 sequence: CASSLPPLAGGAITNEQFF. The CDR3 DNA is TGTGCCAGTAGTCTACCTCCCTTAGCGGGAGGCGCCATCACGAATGAGCAGTTCTTC.

The chain has TRBV7-9 and TRBJ2-1; 8 positions match TRBD1. J gave up 9 bases and V 4 bases, and 8 bases lay outside the gene matches. Germline-derived CDR1 and CDR2 are SEHNR and FQNEAQ (reference sequence). This CDR3 is built from 14 residues. This chain's CDR3 is CASSSSTGVGEQFF. CDR3 coding DNA: TGTGCCAGCAGCTCCTCGACAGGGGTAGGTGAGCAGTTCTTC.

The chain is built from TRBV21-1 and TRBJ2-1; TRBD2 reflects the table's D call only, with no check against the DNA. TRBV21-1 is labeled a pseudogene. The CDR3 spans 16 residues. This CDR3 reads CASSNARESSYNEQFF. CDR3 nucleotides: TGTGCCAGCAGCAACGCGCGGGAGAGCTCCTACAATGAGCAGTTCTTC.

J is TRBJ2-2 and V is TRBV4-1; 10 positions match TRBD2. The CDR3 runs 18 residues. Germline V CDR1 and CDR2: MGHRA, YSYEKL. Germline trimming cut 1 base from V and 5 bases from J; bases unmatched to any gene: 10. CDR3 nucleotides: TGCGCCAGCAGCCAAGTTTTCTCCGGGACTAGCGTTACCGGGGAGCTGTTTTTT. Its protein is CASSQVFSGTSVTGELFF.

This clone was found once. The chain has TRBV29-1 and TRBJ2-7; TRBD1 agrees at 9 bases. CDR1 and CDR2 from the germline V gene are SQVTM and ANQGSEA. V was pared by 7 bases and J by 5 bases, with 6 bases of the junction left unmatched. The CDR3 runs 12 residues. CDR3 loop: CSALGQGHEQYF. As DNA, the CDR3 is TGCAGCGCTTTGGGACAGGGCCACGAGCAGTACTTC.

The J gene is TRBJ2-7, the V gene TRBV7-6; the match to TRBD2 covers 8 bases. Trimming at V came to 5 bases and at J to 5 bases, leaving 11 bases not matched to a gene. The CDR3 is 15 amino acids. Germline V gene lookup returns CDR1 SGHVS and CDR2 FNYEAQ. This CDR3 is CASSVLAGGWDEQYF. The CDR3 DNA is TGTGCCAGCAGCGTCCTGGCGGGGGGATGGGACGAGCAGTACTTC.

The rearrangement links TRBV27 to TRBJ2-1; weak D call: TRBD2 (5 bases). V was clipped by 5 bases and J by 11 bases, with 16 bases between them. CDR3 length: 13 residues. The V gene's germline CDR1 is MNHEY and CDR2 SMNVEV (reference sequence). The CDR3 region has the DNA TGTGCCAGCAGTGCACTAGAATCCGATAAGCAGTTCTTC. It translates to CASSALESDKQFF.

The chain has TRBV5-5 and TRBJ2-5; 7 nucleotides agree with TRBD1. The J segment lost 4 bases and the V segment lost 4 bases, leaving 10 bases of the junction unmatched. The CDR3 sequence is 15 residues long. Germline CDR1 is SGHKS and CDR2 is YYEKEE (reference sequence). The CDR3, as DNA: TGTGCCAGCAGCCCCGGACAGGCTATCCGAGAGACCCAGTACTTC. It translates to CASSPGQAIRETQYF. Based on the CDR3 plus reference TRBV5-5 and TRBJ2-5, the full variable domain is DAGVTQSPTHLIKTRGQQVTLRCSPISGHKSVSWYQQVLGQGPQFIFQYYEKEERGRGNFPDRFSARQFPNYSSELNVNALLLGDSALYLCASSPGQAIRETQYFGPGTRLLVL.